One sample yielded the 23 T cell receptor beta chains listed below, sequenced in a study of tumor and adjacent non-tumor tissue in lung cancer. A modified ARM-PCR protocol with three rounds of nested PCR amplified TCRbeta. TCRdb itself ran the multiplex PCR reads through MiXCR, one entry per CDR3 protein. This sample yields roughly 140,000 distinct CDR3 sequences, of which around 66% are seen a single time; roughly 18% belongs to the top ten. No cell sorting was done before RNA was extracted from the tissue. The specimen sequenced was lung tumor tissue. The receptors were sampled from a man aged 60 to 69 with small cell lung cancer.

This clonotype was counted between two and nine times. CDR3 sequence: CATGQNTDTQYF. CDR3 in DNA: TGTGCCACCGGACAGAACACAGATACGCAGTATTTT. This chain joins TRBV10-3 and TRBJ2-3; D perhaps matches TRBD1 (6 bases). The CDR3 has 12 amino acids. V lost 10 bases to trimming and J lost 2 bases, with 10 bases between them. CDR1 and CDR2 from the germline V gene are ENHRY and SYGVKD.

Concerning this clonotype: The junction and the germline gene differ at one end; a read error may be behind it. This rearrangement joins TRBV4-1 to TRBJ2-1; 7 bases are a match to TRBD2. CDR1 MGHRA and CDR2 YSYEKL come from the germline V gene. This CDR3 is built from 14 residues. The CDR3 sequence is CASSLSATSSEHFF. The CDR3 DNA sequence: TGCGCCAGCAGCCTTTCGGCGACTAGCAGCGAGCACTTCTTC.

The CDR3 region is CNATRYGGSSYEQYV. CDR3 coding DNA: TGTAATGCAACTCGTTATGGCGGAAGCTCCTACGAGCAGTACGTC. J is TRBJ2-7 and V is TRBV20-1; no clear D gene. This CDR3 comprises 15 residues. Germline CDR1 and CDR2: DFQATT and SNEGSKA (reference sequence).

This clonotype was recorded many times. The rearrangement uses TRBV29-1 and TRBJ1-1, with 7 bases aligning to TRBD1. The junction had 8 bases not matched to a gene; V was cut back by 7 bases and J by 3 bases. This CDR3 is 13 amino acids long. Germline assignment: CDR1 SQVTM and CDR2 ANQGSEA. The CDR3 loop reads CSAGGIVDTEAFF. For the CDR3, the DNA is TGCAGCGCAGGGGGTATCGTCGACACTGAAGCTTTCTTT. The entire variable domain, with the rest obtained from reference TRBV29-1 and TRBJ1-1, is as follows: SAVISQKPSRDICQRGTSLTIQCQVDSQVTMMFWYRQQPGQSLTLIATANQGSEATYESGFVIDKFPISRPNLTFSTLTVSNMSPEDSSIYLCSAGGIVDTEAFFGQGTRLTVV.

The chain recombines TRBV11-3 with TRBJ2-2; D possibly corresponds to TRBD1 (5 bases). The CDR3 length is 15 residues. With 3 bases removed from V and 12 bases from J, the gap between germline ends came to 20 bases. From germline, CDR1 is SGHNT and CDR2 YENEEA. This CDR3 is CASSFSSGFTWKLFF. The CDR3 DNA reads TGTGCCAGCAGCTTTAGCTCAGGGTTCACCTGGAAGCTGTTTTTT.

This clonotype was seen more than once but under ten times. The CDR3, as DNA: TGTGCCACCAGTGATTTCCGACAGGGGTCCTACAATGAGCAGTTCTTC. As protein: CATSDFRQGSYNEQFF. The genes are TRBV24-1 and TRBJ2-1, with TRBD1 matching over 8 bases. CDR1 is KGHDR, CDR2 SFDVKD, per germline. Losses at the gene ends were 1 base for V and 1 base for J; bases not matched to a gene: 2. This CDR3 region has 16 residues.

The V and J genes are TRBV11-2 and TRBJ2-3; no clear D. Germline V gene lookup returns CDR1 SGHAT and CDR2 FQNNGV. CDR3 length equals 16 residues. With 4 bases removed from V and 5 bases from J, the gap between germline ends came to 19 bases. Here the CDR3 DNA reads TGTGCCAGCAGCTCATGGCGCGGAAGGGCCGGAGATACGCAGTATTTT. Residues: CASSSWRGRAGDTQYF.

Regarding this clonotype: A read error may account for a junction end that differs from germline. The chain recombines TRBV20-1 with TRBJ2-7; no clear D gene. CDR1 DFQATT and CDR2 SNEGSKA come from the germline V gene (reference sequence). The CDR3 has 14 amino acids. DNA of the CDR3: TGCAGTGCCCGCCCCCAGAGGAACTCCTACGAGCAATACTTC. It specifies CSARPQRNSYEQYF.

This clonotype was counted ten times or more. CDR3: CAVAPGKETQYF. CDR3 bases: TGTGCCGTTGCCCCTGGAAAAGAGACCCAGTACTTC. This rearrangement joins TRBV10-3 to TRBJ2-5, with no clear D. The length of the CDR3 is 12 residues. The germline V and J ends were trimmed by 11 bases and 3 bases, with 13 bases remaining between them. Looked up from germline, CDR1 is ENHRY and CDR2 is SYGVKD.

This clonotype was seen repeatedly, ten times or more. The chain carries TRBV11-3 and TRBJ2-1; 10 bases align to TRBD2. Germline-derived CDR1 and CDR2 are SGHNT and YENEEA. V gave up 5 bases and J gave up 2 bases; unmatched junction bases: 6. This CDR3 spans 16 amino acids. The CDR3 here is CASSARTSGPYNEQFF. The DNA of the CDR3 is TGTGCCAGCAGCGCGCGGACTAGCGGCCCCTACAATGAGCAGTTCTTC.

A word on this clonotype: The junction shows a germline mismatch at one end, possibly a read error. The chain couples TRBV12-3 or TRBV12-4 to TRBJ2-5; a possible D gene is TRBD2 (5 bases). There are 15 residues in the CDR3. CDR3 nucleotides: TGTGCCAGCAGTTTGATGGACTGCTTCCAAGAGGCCCAGTACTTC. This encodes CASSLMDCFQEAQYF.

Concerning this clonotype: The missing conserved phenylalanine or tryptophan at the end of this CDR3 makes a read error likely. The chain links TRBV11-1 to TRBJ2-1, with TRBD2 as a possible D gene (6 bases). V lost 4 bases and J 4 bases, leaving 17 bases between the germline ends. Germline V gene data show CDR1 as SGHAT and CDR2 as FQDESV (reference sequence). CDR3 length equals 16 residues. The CDR3 loop is CASSSGSLGIYNEQFL. The CDR3 bases are TGTGCCAGCAGCTCCGGGAGTCTGGGTATTTACAATGAGCAGTTCTTA.

A remark on this clonotype: This may be a read error: a much more frequent sequence differs by one nucleotide. The chain joins TRBV6-1 to TRBJ2-5, with 7 bases aligning to TRBD1. V shed 4 bases and J 10 bases; nucleotides not matched to a gene: 6. CDR1 and CDR2 from the germline V gene are MNHNS and SASEGT. This CDR3 is 12 amino acids long. The CDR3 region is CASSVSRGIQYF. The CDR3 coding sequence is TGTGCCAGCAGTGTAAGCAGGGGGATCCAGTACTTC.

Note on this clonotype: At one end, the junction sequence differs from germline, possibly due to a read error. V is TRBV10-2 and J is TRBJ2-7; TRBD2 matches 8 bases. Germline V gives CDR1 WSHSY, CDR2 SAAADI. The CDR3 loop spans 15 amino acids. CDR3 protein: CVSSEFRAGEYEQYF. In DNA form, the CDR3 reads TGCGTCAGCAGTGAGTTTCGAGCGGGAGAGTACGAGCAGTACTTC.

The chain combines TRBV6-1 with TRBJ2-5; D ambiguous. Trimming removed 6 bases at V and 0 bases at J, with 8 bases between. Germline values: CDR1 MNHNS, CDR2 SASEGT. CDR3 length equals 13 residues. The CDR3 here is CASRGGNQETQYF. In DNA form, the CDR3 reads TGTGCCAGCAGAGGTGGCAACCAAGAGACCCAGTACTTC.

As to this clonotype: One junction end disagrees with the germline gene, perhaps due to a read error. The chain employs TRBV20-1 and TRBJ2-1; the match to TRBD2 covers 7 bases. Germline V gives CDR1 DFQATT, CDR2 SNEGSKA (reference sequence). The CDR3 contains 18 residues. Here the CDR3 reads CSARVGQTSRTDYNEQFF. The CDR3 coding sequence is TGCAGTGCCAGAGTGGGGCAGACTAGCAGGACCGACTACAATGAGCAGTTCTTC.

In its sample, this clonotype was seen once. A read error may account for a junction end that differs from germline. The chain recombines TRBV11-2 with TRBJ2-3; D is unresolved. Germline values: CDR1 SGHAT, CDR2 FQNNGV. This CDR3 has 14 residues. CDR3 bases: TGTGCCAGCAGCTTAGCAGGCAGGATGGATAGGCAGTATTTT. Protein sequence: CASSLAGRMDRQYF.

A remark on this clonotype: A junction boundary mismatches the germline segment, possibly from a read error. This chain links TRBV6-1 with TRBJ1-5; the D is unclear. There are 13 residues in the CDR3. Germline loops: CDR1 MNHNS, CDR2 SASEGT. The CDR3 DNA reads as TGTGCCGGCAGTGAAATTGGGCCCGAGGCCCAACATTTT. It yields the protein CAGSEIGPEAQHF.

The chain is built from TRBV10-2 and TRBJ2-1; D could derive from TRBD1 or TRBD2 (6 bases each). Between the trimmed V and J ends, which lost 7 bases and 8 bases, there was a span of 18 bases. The CDR3 sequence is 14 residues long. Per germline, CDR1 WSHSY and CDR2 SAAADI. The CDR3 reads CASTGAGSEYEQFF. CDR3 nucleotide sequence: TGCGCCAGCACGGGGGCTGGTAGCGAGTATGAGCAGTTCTTC.

CDR3 protein: CASTETPSYNEQFF. CDR3 DNA: TGTGCCAGTACCGAGACACCCTCCTACAATGAGCAGTTCTTC. The chain is built from TRBV19 and TRBJ2-1; D gene uncertain. Germline V gives CDR1 LNHDA, CDR2 SQIVND (reference sequence). With 7 bases removed from V and 0 bases from J, the gap between germline ends came to 10 bases. CDR3 length: 14 residues.

This clonotype showed up just a few times. A much larger clone lies a single base off, so this may be a read error. The chain couples TRBV6-1 to TRBJ1-5; D possibly corresponds to TRBD1 (5 bases). V was pared by 8 bases and J by 5 bases, with 13 bases between. CDR1 is MNHNS, CDR2 SASEGT, per germline. This CDR3 is 13 amino acids long. The CDR3 DNA follows: TGTGCCAGCCTACGGGACGCCTATCAGCCCCAGCATTTT. It encodes CASLRDAYQPQHF.

The rearrangement uses TRBV5-8 and TRBJ1-1, with D hard to call. V lost 0 bases, J lost 7 bases, and 7 bases lay in between. This CDR3 has 12 amino acids. Per the germline V gene, CDR1 is SGHTS and CDR2 is YDEGEE. The CDR3 bases are TGTGCCAGCAGCTTGGGACATTTTGAAGCTTTCTTT. Translated, it gives CASSLGHFEAFF.

This clonotype is a singleton in its sample. Lacking the conserved final phenylalanine or tryptophan, this CDR3 likely reflects a read error. V and J are TRBV7-8 and TRBJ2-6; unclear D gene. CDR3 size: 16 residues. Trimming took 0 bases from V and 4 from J, leaving 10 bases between them. CDR1 is SGHVS, CDR2 FQNEAQ, per germline. CDR3 residues: CASSLAGLSGANVLTL. The DNA of the CDR3 is TGTGCCAGCAGCTTAGCAGGTCTCTCCGGGGCCAACGTCCTGACTTTA.